This TCR beta chain was identified in a study of technical replicates of blood from a handful of donors. Measured with immunoSEQ multiplex PCR; TCRdb has only the in-frame clones, and not every one. Here the sample spans over 50,000 clones, roughly 97% being singletons. V dropped 5 bases and J dropped 4 bases, with 9 bases sitting between them. CDR3 size: 12 residues. In germline, CDR1 is SEHNR, CDR2 FQNEAQ (reference sequence). The sequenced sample consisted of T cells isolated from PBMCs. The genes are TRBV7-9 and TRBJ2-7; possibly TRBD2 for D (7 bases). The TCR comes from a human donor in good health. CDR3 region: CASSRGAYEQYF. The CDR3 DNA follows: TGTGCCAGCAGCCGGGGGGCTTACGAGCAGTACTTC.